Listed below are T cell receptor beta chains from one sample, sequenced in a study of T cell changes during pregnancy in multiple sclerosis. Assay: immunoSEQ multiplex PCR; the TCRdb copy retains only in-frame clones and omits some. The profile shows fewer than 70,000 clones, 80% to 95% of them singletons. This specimen was peripheral blood, taken in the second trimester of pregnancy. These receptors were taken from a female donor in good health, enrolled as a control in a pregnancy study. The CDR3 runs from the conserved cysteine through the conserved F or W. A D gene is named only where the DNA matches it firmly. Some rows mark clone size as missing; the rest say once, few, many or name a class of expanded clone.

j_call clone_size d_call v_call cdr3_nt cdr3_aa
TRBJ1-1 NA TRBD1 TRBV2 TGTGCCGGGACAGGGGTGGCTTCGGGCACTGAAGCTTTCTTT CAGTGVASGTEAFF
TRBJ2-7 NA TRBD1 TRBV28 TGTGCCAGCATCCGGGACAGGGGGAGCGAGCAGTACTTC CASIRDRGSEQYF
TRBJ2-5 NA NA TRBV2 TGTGCCAGCAGTGATAGTTACGCTCTCCCCGAGACCCAGTACTTC CASSDSYALPETQYF
TRBJ2-5 NA NA TRBV28 TGTGCCAGCACCGAAGGGGGTTGGGAGACCCAGTACTTC CASTEGGWETQYF
TRBJ1-2 NA NA TRBV10-3 TGTGCCACACACAGCTATGGCTACACCTTC CATHSYGYTF
TRBJ2-7 once NA TRBV6-5 TGTGCCAGCAGCTCAGACAGGCTCTACGAGCAGTACTTC CASSSDRLYEQYF
TRBJ2-2 NA NA TRBV10-3 TGTGCCATCAGTGAAAGAACAGGTGAAGGGGAGCTGTTTTTT CAISERTGEGELFF
TRBJ1-2 NA NA TRBV5-1 TGCGCCAGCAGCTGGATCAGGGGAGAAGATGGCTACACCTTC CASSWIRGEDGYTF
TRBJ2-4 NA NA TRBV7-2 TGTGCCAGCAGCTCCAGGCCTGCGGGGCCTGACGCCAAAAACATTCAGTACTTC CASSSRPAGPDAKNIQYF
TRBJ1-2 NA NA TRBV18 TGTGCCAGCTCACCTACAGTCCTTGATGGCTACACCTTC CASSPTVLDGYTF
TRBJ2-2 once TRBD1 TRBV27 TGTGCCAGCAGTGAGGGGGACAGATACACCGGGGAGCTGTTTTTT CASSEGDRYTGELFF
TRBJ1-1 NA NA TRBV6-5 TGTGCCAGCAGTTACCAGACTTCGGAGACTGAAGCTTTCTTT CASSYQTSETEAFF
TRBJ2-2 NA NA TRBV18 TGTGCCAGCTCATCGCAGGCGGGCGGGGAGCTGTTTTTT CASSSQAGGELFF
TRBJ2-7 once TRBD1 TRBV29-1 TGCAGCGTTGGGACAGGGGTTTCCTACGAGCAGTACTTC CSVGTGVSYEQYF
TRBJ2-2 NA NA TRBV4-1 TGCGCCAGCAGCCAAGAGATGCACAACCCCGCAACCGGGGAGCTGTTTTTT CASSQEMHNPATGELFF
TRBJ2-1 NA NA TRBV28 TGTGCCAGCAGACTACTTTACAATGAGCAGTTCTTC CASRLLYNEQFF
TRBJ1-4 NA TRBD1 TRBV28 TGTGCCAGCAGTTTTGACAGGGGTCTCAATGAAAAACTGTTTTTT CASSFDRGLNEKLFF